The clone carrying this TCR beta chain showed up just a few times. The antigen is undetermined. The data stem from a study of cytomegalovirus exposure and HLA in healthy donors. General study findings and limits: Altogether, 164 TCR beta chains were recorded as cytomegalovirus-associated.

Healthy donors of bone marrow made up the group. The study ran its PCR with 60 Vbeta and 13 Jbeta primers. Assay used: immunoSEQ multiplex PCR; TCRdb lists only in-frame clones, some missing. The sample consists of approximately 260,000 clones, around 90% of them appearing once. After removal of 1 base from V and 2 bases from J, the junction contained 5 bases not matched to a gene. Germline CDR1 SNHLY, CDR2 FYNNEI. The CDR3 sequence is 15 residues long. The sample consisted of PBMCs. The chain uses TRBV2 and TRBJ2-7; the match to TRBD2 covers 7 bases. The sequence was collected from a girl aged 2-9 years in good health and CMV-seronegative. In nucleotides, the CDR3 is TGTGCCAGCAGTGAAGTAGCTAGCGGCACCTACGAGCAGTACTTC. This codes for CASSEVASGTYEQYF.